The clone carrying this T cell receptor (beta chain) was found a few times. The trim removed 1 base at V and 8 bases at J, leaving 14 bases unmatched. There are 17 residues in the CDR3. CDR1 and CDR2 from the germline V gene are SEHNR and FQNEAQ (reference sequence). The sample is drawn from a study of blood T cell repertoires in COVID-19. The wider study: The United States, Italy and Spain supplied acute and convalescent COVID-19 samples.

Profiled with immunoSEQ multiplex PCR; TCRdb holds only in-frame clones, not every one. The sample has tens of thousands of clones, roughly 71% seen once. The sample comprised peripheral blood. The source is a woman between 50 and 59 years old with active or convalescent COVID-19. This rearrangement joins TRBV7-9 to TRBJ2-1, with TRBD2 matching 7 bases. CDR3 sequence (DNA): TGTGCCAGCAGCTTAGTAGGGCGGGAGAAAGAGACGGATGAGCAGTTCTTC. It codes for CASSLVGREKETDEQFF.